These T cell receptor beta chains were read from a single sample in a study of cytomegalovirus exposure and HLA in healthy donors. The data were produced by immunoSEQ multiplex PCR, yet TCRdb's version contains in-frame clones alone and is incomplete. The data hold 150,000 to 200,000 clones, with roughly 83% observed a single time. The sample was PBMCs. The origin of the receptors is a young man in good health and CMV-seronegative. The CDR3 runs from the conserved cysteine through the conserved F or W. Fields, in order: V gene, J gene, CDR3 protein.

v_gene: TRBV15
j_gene: TRBJ2-1
CDR3aa: CATSSSRGSYNEQFF

v_gene: TRBV11-3
j_gene: TRBJ2-7
CDR3aa: CASSSGDRGLSWQYF

v_gene: TRBV19
j_gene: TRBJ1-5
CDR3aa: CASSIESTRVSNQPQHF

v_gene: TRBV5-4
j_gene: TRBJ2-5
CDR3aa: CASSQQGQGETQYF

v_gene: TRBV4-1
j_gene: TRBJ2-4
CDR3aa: CASSQGLALTPLAKNIQYF

v_gene: TRBV19
j_gene: TRBJ1-1
CDR3aa: CASSIRGEGTEAFF

v_gene: TRBV4-3
j_gene: TRBJ2-7
CDR3aa: CASSQFHQGLRGNEQYF

v_gene: TRBV28
j_gene: TRBJ1-1
CDR3aa: CASSPPETLVPEAFF

v_gene: TRBV7-6
j_gene: TRBJ1-2
CDR3aa: CASSLLDGESHGYTF

v_gene: TRBV19
j_gene: TRBJ2-1
CDR3aa: CASSRGGVAGGSYNEQFF

v_gene: TRBV27
j_gene: TRBJ2-7
CDR3aa: CASSYSRGDRGTEEQYF

v_gene: TRBV5-6
j_gene: TRBJ1-5
CDR3aa: CASSLAGEQGGDQPQHF

v_gene: TRBV13
j_gene: TRBJ2-1
CDR3aa: CASSPSGGPYNEQFF

v_gene: TRBV7-8
j_gene: TRBJ1-2
CDR3aa: CASSLLREVYGYTF

v_gene: TRBV28
j_gene: TRBJ1-2
CDR3aa: CASSTRGPYGYTF

v_gene: TRBV28
j_gene: TRBJ1-2
CDR3aa: CASSLTGGASRNYGYTF

v_gene: TRBV6-6
j_gene: TRBJ1-2
CDR3aa: CASSYSGQVDGYTF

v_gene: TRBV6-5
j_gene: TRBJ2-7
CDR3aa: CASRNQGGYEQYF

v_gene: TRBV6-5
j_gene: TRBJ1-4
CDR3aa: CASSYSSGNEKLFF

v_gene: TRBV11-2
j_gene: TRBJ2-7
CDR3aa: CASSFRDRVYEQYF

v_gene: TRBV9
j_gene: TRBJ2-3
CDR3aa: CASSVQGAVTDTQYF

v_gene: TRBV9
j_gene: TRBJ2-2
CDR3aa: CASSVYQGGTGELFF

v_gene: TRBV14
j_gene: TRBJ2-7
CDR3aa: CASSDFLSYEQYF

v_gene: TRBV29-1
j_gene: TRBJ1-2
CDR3aa: CSVGQGAPGYTF

v_gene: TRBV5-6
j_gene: TRBJ2-3
CDR3aa: CASSLLPLATGSTDTQYF

v_gene: TRBV14
j_gene: TRBJ1-4
CDR3aa: CASSQVRASTNEKLFF

v_gene: TRBV2
j_gene: TRBJ2-2
CDR3aa: CASEQGNPLNTGELFF

v_gene: TRBV27
j_gene: TRBJ2-1
CDR3aa: CASGISGGYNEQFF

v_gene: TRBV7-9
j_gene: TRBJ1-2
CDR3aa: CASRLGQGYGYTF

v_gene: TRBV7-2
j_gene: TRBJ2-1
CDR3aa: CASSDQGNEQFF

v_gene: TRBV29-1
j_gene: TRBJ1-1
CDR3aa: CSVSTGVNTEAFF

v_gene: TRBV14
j_gene: TRBJ2-7
CDR3aa: CASSQETSGRRPYYEQYF

v_gene: TRBV27
j_gene: TRBJ2-2
CDR3aa: CASSLSRAGFNGELFF

v_gene: TRBV5-5
j_gene: TRBJ2-3
CDR3aa: CASSLSRGIEFDTQYF

v_gene: TRBV19
j_gene: TRBJ2-3
CDR3aa: CASSIRTGHADTQYF

v_gene: TRBV12-5
j_gene: TRBJ2-2
CDR3aa: CASGLSRPANTGELFF

v_gene: TRBV2
j_gene: TRBJ2-3
CDR3aa: CASSEERGSPYF

v_gene: TRBV5-1
j_gene: TRBJ2-2
CDR3aa: CASSLAFGGTGELFF

v_gene: TRBV14
j_gene: TRBJ2-7
CDR3aa: CASSPYDGTGFSYEQYF

v_gene: TRBV14
j_gene: TRBJ2-1
CDR3aa: CASSQLAGGSEQFF

v_gene: TRBV5-1
j_gene: TRBJ1-4
CDR3aa: CASSLTGTGGREELFF

v_gene: TRBV27
j_gene: TRBJ2-7
CDR3aa: CASRGLAGRPYEQYF

v_gene: TRBV11-3
j_gene: TRBJ2-2
CDR3aa: CASSRFSGRYTGELFF

v_gene: TRBV6-6
j_gene: TRBJ2-1
CDR3aa: CASSDRGSSPHEQFF

v_gene: TRBV5-1
j_gene: TRBJ2-3
CDR3aa: CASSSGVSTDTQYF

v_gene: TRBV28
j_gene: TRBJ1-5
CDR3aa: CASRTPTRLTGGNQPQHF

v_gene: TRBV11-2
j_gene: TRBJ2-3
CDR3aa: CASTRAAGGTDTQYF

v_gene: TRBV5-4
j_gene: TRBJ2-7
CDR3aa: CASSPPLAANYEQYF

v_gene: TRBV28
j_gene: TRBJ1-5
CDR3aa: CASRAQNRGHGNQPQHF

v_gene: TRBV19
j_gene: TRBJ2-3
CDR3aa: CASSPTGATDTQYF

v_gene: TRBV5-1
j_gene: TRBJ2-3
CDR3aa: CASSLGQVRGDTQYF

v_gene: TRBV11-2
j_gene: TRBJ2-1
CDR3aa: CATRLGGEQFF

v_gene: TRBV7-6
j_gene: TRBJ1-1
CDR3aa: CASSYTPRDRGTEAFF